This T cell receptor beta chain was profiled in a study of cytomegalovirus exposure and HLA in healthy donors. Study-wide results and limits: Within a later analysis, the majority of CMV-associated TCR beta chains appeared HLA-restricted. Cytomegalovirus-associated TCR beta chains were listed, numbering approximately 150. Reports described diagnosis of cytomegalovirus status by the classifier as highly specific and sensitive.

The CDR3 has 14 amino acids. Unmatched junction bases numbered 7, after V lost 0 bases and J lost 11 bases. CDR1 and CDR2 (germline): SGDLS, YYNGEE. The primer mix had 60 Vbeta and 13 Jbeta primers. TCRdb's table, derived via immunoSEQ multiplex PCR, lists solely in-frame clones and lacks some. The repertoire holds 100,000 to 150,000 clones, with 82% as singletons. Details on this clone: Its antigen is not identified.

The source is a boy aged 2 to 9 in good health and CMV-seronegative. The chain couples TRBV9 to TRBJ2-1; 8 nucleotides agree with TRBD2. What was sequenced was PBMCs. The CDR3 sequence: CASSVESSGKKQFF. Written as DNA, the CDR3 is TGTGCCAGCAGCGTAGAGAGTAGCGGGAAAAAGCAGTTCTTC.